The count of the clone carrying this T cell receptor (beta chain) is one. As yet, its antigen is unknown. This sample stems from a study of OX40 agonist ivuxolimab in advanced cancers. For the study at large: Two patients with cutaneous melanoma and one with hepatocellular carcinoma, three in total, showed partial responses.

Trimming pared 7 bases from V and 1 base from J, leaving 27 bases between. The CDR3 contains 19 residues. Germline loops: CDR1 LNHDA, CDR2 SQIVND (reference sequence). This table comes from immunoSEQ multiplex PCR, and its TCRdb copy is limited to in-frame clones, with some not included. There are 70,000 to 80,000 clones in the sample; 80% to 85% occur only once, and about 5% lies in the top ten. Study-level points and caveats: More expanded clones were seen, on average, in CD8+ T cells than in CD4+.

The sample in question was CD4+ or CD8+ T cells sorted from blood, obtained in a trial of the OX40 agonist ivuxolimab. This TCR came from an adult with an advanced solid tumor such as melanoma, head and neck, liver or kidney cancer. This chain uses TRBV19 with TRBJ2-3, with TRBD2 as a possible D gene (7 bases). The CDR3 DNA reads TGTGCCAGTACACAGCGAGGGGGGGCCTTCCCTCTACGCACAGATACGCAGTATTTT. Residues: CASTQRGGAFPLRTDTQYF.